What follows is one T cell receptor (beta chain) and its context. Assay used: immunoSEQ multiplex PCR; TCRdb lists only in-frame clones, some missing. The table records roughly 100,000 clones, roughly nine tenths of them present only once. This sample is part of a study of identifying expanded T cells in peripheral blood. Collection occurred without any documented infections or immune events in donors. The sequencing input was blood. This receptor was identified in a person aged 18 to 70 in good health.

The CDR3 spells CASSPVVAGWTEAFF. The CDR3 DNA follows: TGTGCCAGCTCACCGGTTGTAGCGGGGTGGACTGAAGCTTTCTTT. This chain uses TRBV18 with TRBJ1-1; D remains ambiguous. Trimming cost V 3 bases and J 5 bases, with 16 bases left between them. This CDR3 region has 15 residues. Germline V gene lookup returns CDR1 KGHSH and CDR2 LQKENI.